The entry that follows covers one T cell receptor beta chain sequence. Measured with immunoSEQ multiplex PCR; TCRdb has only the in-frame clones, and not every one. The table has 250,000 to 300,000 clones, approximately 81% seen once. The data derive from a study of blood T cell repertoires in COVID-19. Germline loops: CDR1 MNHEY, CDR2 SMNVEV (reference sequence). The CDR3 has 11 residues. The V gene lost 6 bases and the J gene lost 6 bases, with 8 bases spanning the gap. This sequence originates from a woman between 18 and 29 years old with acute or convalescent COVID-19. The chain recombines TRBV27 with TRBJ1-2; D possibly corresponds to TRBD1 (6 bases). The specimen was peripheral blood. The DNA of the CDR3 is TGTGCCAGCAGATACAGGGATGGCTACACCTTC. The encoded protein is CASRYRDGYTF.